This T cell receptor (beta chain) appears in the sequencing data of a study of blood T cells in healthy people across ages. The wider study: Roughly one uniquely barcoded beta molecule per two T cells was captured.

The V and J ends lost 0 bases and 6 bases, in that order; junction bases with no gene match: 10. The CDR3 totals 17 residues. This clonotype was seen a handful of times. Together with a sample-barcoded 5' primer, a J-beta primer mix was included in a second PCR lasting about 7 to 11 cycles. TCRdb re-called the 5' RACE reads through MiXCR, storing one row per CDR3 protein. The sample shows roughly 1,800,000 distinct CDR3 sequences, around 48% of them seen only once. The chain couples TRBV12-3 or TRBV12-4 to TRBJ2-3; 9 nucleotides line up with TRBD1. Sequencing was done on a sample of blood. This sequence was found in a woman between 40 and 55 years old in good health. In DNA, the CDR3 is TGTGCCAGCAGTTTAGCAATCCGGGACAGGGATCCGGATACGCAGTATTTT. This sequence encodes CASSLAIRDRDPDTQYF.